The 17 T cell receptor beta chains below were found in one sample sequenced in a study of blood T cell repertoires in COVID-19. TCRdb's table, derived via immunoSEQ multiplex PCR, lists solely in-frame clones and lacks some. The sample has some 250,000 clones, around 87% seen once; the top ten hold just over 3%. The sequenced material came from peripheral blood. These receptor sequences come from a woman in her twenties or thirties who had recovered from COVID-19.

In this sample, this clone turned up once. This clone may be a read error of a much larger clone one base away. This chain connects TRBV3-1 (or the pseudogene TRBV3-2) to TRBJ2-3, with 10 bases aligning to TRBD2. This CDR3 has 15 amino acids. Germline loops: CDR1 LGHDT, CDR2 YNNKEL (reference sequence). Trimming cost V 5 bases and J 1 base; bases outside gene matches: 3. CDR3 nucleotide sequence: TGTGCCAGCAGCGACCTAGCGGGGGGCACAGATACGCAGTATTTT. Its protein product is CASSDLAGGTDTQYF.

This chain links TRBV6-5 with TRBJ2-2; D not resolved. Trimming removed 6 bases from V and 9 bases from J, with 14 bases in between. Germline assignment: CDR1 MNHEY and CDR2 SVGAGI. This CDR3 is 13 amino acids long. CDR3 DNA sequence: TGTGCCAGCAGCCAGGCCCTACCTAGGGAGCTGTTTTTT. It encodes CASSQALPRELFF.

The CDR3 coding sequence is TGCGCCAGCAGCCAGCTAGCGGTGGGCACAGATACGCAGTATTTT. This encodes CASSQLAVGTDTQYF. The rearrangement links TRBV4-3 to TRBJ2-3; 7 bases line up with TRBD2. V lost 3 bases and J lost 1; bases outside the gene matches: 4. Germline-derived CDR1 and CDR2 are LGHNA and YSLEER. The CDR3 covers 15 residues.

The chain links TRBV3-1 (or the pseudogene TRBV3-2) to TRBJ1-4; D is unclear. The CDR3 is made up of 15 amino acids. V was cut by 2 bases and J by 0 bases, with 7 bases left in between. Germline CDR1 reads LGHDT; CDR2 reads YNNKEL (reference sequence). The CDR3 loop is CASSQLHTTNEKLFF. DNA for the CDR3: TGTGCCAGCAGCCAATTACACACAACTAATGAAAAACTGTTTTTT.

This clone was observed once. This chain links TRBV27 with TRBJ1-1; D may be TRBD1 (5 bases). Trimming left V 5 bases short and J 5 bases short, with 12 bases between. The CDR3 contains 13 residues. Germline V gene lookup returns CDR1 MNHEY and CDR2 SMNVEV (reference sequence). The CDR3 DNA reads TGTGCCAGCAGTCCCGGGGGGAGGACTGAAGCTTTCTTT. It is translated as CASSPGGRTEAFF.

V usage is TRBV2 and J usage is TRBJ1-1; TRBD1 might be the D (5 bases). Germline loops: CDR1 SNHLY, CDR2 FYNNEI. With 6 bases removed from V and 5 bases from J, the gap between germline ends came to 13 bases. The CDR3 consists of 13 residues. CDR3 sequence reads: CASSSPGLTEAFF. CDR3 sequence (DNA): TGTGCCAGCAGCAGCCCAGGGTTGACTGAAGCTTTCTTT.

The V and J genes are TRBV6-5 and TRBJ2-5, with D unclear. V was trimmed by 4 bases and J by 2 bases, leaving 2 bases between them. Germline CDR1 and CDR2: MNHEY and SVGAGI. This CDR3 region has 11 residues. The CDR3 sequence is CASSSQETQYF. CDR3 nucleotide sequence: TGTGCCAGCAGTTCGCAAGAGACCCAGTACTTC.

The chain combines TRBV5-1 with TRBJ1-1; 7 bases are shared with TRBD1. The germline CDR1 and CDR2 sequences are SGHRS and YFSETQ. J gave up 3 bases and V 4 bases, and 6 bases lay outside the gene matches. The length of the CDR3 is 14 residues. The CDR3 DNA reads as TGCGCCAGCAGCCGTACAGGGGAGCACACTGAAGCTTTCTTT. It is translated as CASSRTGEHTEAFF.

J is TRBJ2-3 and V is TRBV5-1; D unclear. Germline V gene lookup returns CDR1 SGHRS and CDR2 YFSETQ. This CDR3 is built from 14 residues. V was cut by 0 bases and J by 6 bases, with 11 bases left in between. The CDR3 loop is CASSLAGRTDTQYF. The CDR3 DNA reads as TGCGCCAGCAGCTTGGCAGGAAGAACCGATACGCAGTATTTT.

V usage is TRBV12-3 or TRBV12-4 and J usage is TRBJ2-5; tentatively, D is TRBD2 (5 bases). This CDR3 has 12 amino acids. The germline V and J ends were trimmed by 3 bases and 5 bases, with 7 bases remaining between them. DNA for the CDR3: TGTGCCAGCAGTTTGACTATCGAGACCCAGTACTTC. Translated, it gives CASSLTIETQYF.

This rearrangement joins TRBV5-6 to TRBJ2-7; TRBD1 aligns across 7 bases. CDR3 length: 13 amino acids. V lost 1 base and J lost 3; bases outside the gene matches: 1. CDR1 and CDR2 from the germline V gene are SGHDT and YYEEEE. DNA of the CDR3: TGTGCCAGCAGCTTGACAGGGGACTACGAGCAGTACTTC. Amino acid sequence: CASSLTGDYEQYF. Filled out from reference TRBV5-6 and TRBJ2-7, the complete variable domain reads DAGVTQSPTHLIKTRGQQVTLRCSPKSGHDTVSWYQQALGQGPQFIFQYYEEEERQRGNFPDRFSGHQFPNYSSELNVNALLLGDSALYLCASSLTGDYEQYFGPGTRLTVT.

The J gene is TRBJ2-3, the V gene TRBV4-2, with TRBD2 identical over 9 bases. V trimming: 0 bases; J trimming: 4 bases; junction bases outside the gene matches: 14. Germline lookup yields CDR1 LGHNA and CDR2 YNFKEQ. The CDR3 covers 19 residues. CDR3 coding DNA: TGTGCCAGCAGCCAAGATCTGGTGCTTGGCGGGGGGGCCCCAGATACGCAGTATTTT. Translated: CASSQDLVLGGGAPDTQYF.

This sequence joins TRBV30 and TRBJ1-2, with a weak D call TRBD1 (6 bases). The CDR3 runs to 13 residues. Trimming stripped 3 bases from V and 8 bases from J, with 16 bases between. In germline, CDR1 is GTSNPN, CDR2 SVGIG (reference sequence). The CDR3 coding sequence is TGTGCCTGGAGAGGGACATCGGTCGGGGGCTACACCTTC. It codes for CAWRGTSVGGYTF.

The gene calls are TRBV19 and TRBJ1-6, with 8 bases lining up with TRBD1. With 10 bases clipped from V and 6 bases from J, the junction kept 8 bases outside the gene matches. Germline loops: CDR1 LNHDA, CDR2 SQIVND (reference sequence). CDR3 length equals 14 residues. CDR3 nucleotides: TGTGCCAATCCCGACAGGGGAGGTAATTCACCCCTCCACTTT. This encodes CANPDRGGNSPLHF.

V usage is TRBV2 and J usage is TRBJ2-3; 8 bases are a match to TRBD1. The junction had 6 bases not matched to a gene; V was cut back by 2 bases and J by 2 bases. The CDR3 covers 16 residues. Germline CDR1 is SNHLY and CDR2 is FYNNEI. CDR3 DNA sequence: TGTGCCAGCAGTGAAACCCGGACAGGGAACACAGATACGCAGTATTTT. This encodes CASSETRTGNTDTQYF.

This rearrangement joins TRBV10-1 to TRBJ2-2; D is undetermined. The CDR3 spans 12 residues. From germline, CDR1 is WNHNN and CDR2 SYGVQD (reference sequence). The ends were cut back, 5 bases at V and 7 bases at J, with 8 bases in the middle. The CDR3 DNA follows: TGCGCCAGCAGTCGCAGTGGCGGGGAGCTGTTTTTT. This sequence encodes CASSRSGGELFF.

This clone was picked up one time. The J gene is TRBJ2-3, the V gene TRBV7-9; 8 nucleotides agree with TRBD1. The germline V gene has CDR1 SEHNR and CDR2 FQNEAQ (reference sequence). There are 15 residues in the CDR3. J lost 1 base, V lost 4 bases, and 4 bases had no gene match. CDR3 DNA: TGTGCCAGCAGCTCCGTGACAGGGGGCACAGATACGCAGTATTTT. Amino acid sequence: CASSSVTGGTDTQYF.